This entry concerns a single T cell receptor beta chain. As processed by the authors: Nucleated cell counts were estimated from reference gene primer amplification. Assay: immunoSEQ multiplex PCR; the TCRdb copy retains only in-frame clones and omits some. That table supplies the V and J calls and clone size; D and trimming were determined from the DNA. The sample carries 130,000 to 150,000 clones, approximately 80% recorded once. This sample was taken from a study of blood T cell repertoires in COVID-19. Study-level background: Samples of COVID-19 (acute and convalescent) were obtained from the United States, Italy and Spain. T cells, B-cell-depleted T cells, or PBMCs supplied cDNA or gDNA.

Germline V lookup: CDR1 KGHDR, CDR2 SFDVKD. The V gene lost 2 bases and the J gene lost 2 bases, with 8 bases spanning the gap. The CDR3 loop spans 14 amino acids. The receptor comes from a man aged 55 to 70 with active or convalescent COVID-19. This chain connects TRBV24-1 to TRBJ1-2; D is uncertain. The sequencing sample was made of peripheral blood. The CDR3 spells CATSDSGGNYGYTF. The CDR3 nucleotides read TGTGCCACCAGTGATTCTGGAGGAAACTATGGCTACACCTTC.